This TCR beta chain was sequenced for a study of identical twins. This CDR3 region has 13 residues. V dropped 10 bases and J dropped 2 bases, with 15 bases sitting between them. In germline, CDR1 is LNHDA, CDR2 SQIVND (reference sequence). With template switching, a universal primer site was added, and the cDNA carried unique molecular identifiers. TCRdb used MiXCR to reprocess the 5' RACE reads, holding one entry per CDR3 protein. The sample shows 600,000 to 800,000 distinct CDR3 sequences, over 20% of them seen only once. The sample was also linked to a second study, of T cells expressing NK-cell markers. That source adds: Cells sorted as CD3+CD56+NKG2C+, CD3+CD56+NKG2C- and CD3+CD56-NKG2C+ T cells supplied the TCR beta repertoires. Restricting sorting to alpha-beta TCR T cells was achieved in several experiments by an anti-gamma-delta TCR antibody.

This chain connects TRBV19 to TRBJ2-7; D is tentatively TRBD1 or TRBD2 (5 bases each). The TCR was taken from a woman younger than 35 in good health. The sample taken for sequencing was PBMCs. The CDR3 DNA sequence: TGTGCCACTTCCGGGACGCATGCCTACGAGCAGTACTTC. This encodes CATSGTHAYEQYF.